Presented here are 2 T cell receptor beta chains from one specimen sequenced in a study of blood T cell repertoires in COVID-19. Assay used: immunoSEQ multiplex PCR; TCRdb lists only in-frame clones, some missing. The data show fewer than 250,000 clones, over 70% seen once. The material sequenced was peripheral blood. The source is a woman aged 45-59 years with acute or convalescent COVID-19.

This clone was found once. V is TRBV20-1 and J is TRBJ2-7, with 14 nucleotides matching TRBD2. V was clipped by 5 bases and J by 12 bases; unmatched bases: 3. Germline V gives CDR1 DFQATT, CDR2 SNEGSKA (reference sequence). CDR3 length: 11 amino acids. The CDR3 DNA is TGCAGTGCTGGGACTAGCGGGAGTTTGTACTTC. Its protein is CSAGTSGSLYF.

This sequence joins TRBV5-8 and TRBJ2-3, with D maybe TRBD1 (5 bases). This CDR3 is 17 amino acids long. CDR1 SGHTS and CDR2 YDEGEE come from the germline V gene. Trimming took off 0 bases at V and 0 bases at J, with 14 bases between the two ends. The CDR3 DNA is TGTGCCAGCAGCTTGGGTACCGGACACAGAAGCACAGATACGCAGTATTTT. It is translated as CASSLGTGHRSTDTQYF.